This T cell receptor beta chain was sequenced for a study of T-cell reconstitution after alpha-beta-depleted transplantation in children. Whole-study findings and limits: It was surviving recipient T cells and thymic progenitors that gave some patients high TCRbeta diversity at day 60. Several hundred expanded graft clones reportedly were the source of alpha-beta T cells about two months after transplant.

Preparing the TCRbeta library involved the use of unique molecular identifiers. TCRdb redid the calling of the PCR reads with MiXCR, one entry per CDR3 protein. The table records about 500,000 distinct CDR3 sequences, roughly 11% of them present only once. The CDR3 is made up of 14 amino acids. Looked up from germline, CDR1 is DFQATT and CDR2 is SNEGSKA (reference sequence). V was clipped by 3 bases and J by 8 bases; unmatched bases: 8. This clonotype came up a few times. Its specificity is not known. The chain has TRBV20-1 and TRBJ2-1, with TRBD2 identical over 9 bases. Sequenced here: PBMCs, mostly from graft donor cells, sampled 180 days after TCRalphabeta/CD19-depleted stem cell transplant. The sequence came from a female patient between 2 and 15 years old who had a stem cell transplant for aplastic anemia, so the T cells may come from the graft donor. The CDR3 protein is CSASGLALSHEQFF. CDR3 in DNA: TGCAGTGCTAGTGGACTAGCGCTCTCACATGAGCAGTTCTTC.